This T cell receptor beta chain was captured in a study of Ad26.COV2.S vaccination and SARS-CoV-2 variants (dated by TCRdb to about 2021). A note on the overall study: Vaccine-arm donors were drawn from COV1001, a multicentre, randomized, double-blind, placebo-controlled phase I-IIa trial of Ad26.COV2.S in healthy adults. TCRbeta repertoire sequencing served as the tool for gauging how specific and how broad the SARS-CoV-2-reactive T cell receptors were following Ad26.COV2.S vaccination. Investigators did not know the trial group allocation while performing experiments and assessing outcomes. A total of 32 samples were included in the TCR-sequenced set, comprising approximately 20 Ad26.COV2.S vaccine recipients, 5 placebo recipients and 8 SARS-CoV-2 convalescent individuals. Trial participants were randomized into five groups of five, in which low-dose or high-dose Ad26.COV2.S was given once or twice, or placebo was given on both occasions. Ad26.COV2.S was given intramuscularly at 5x10^10 or 1x10^11 viral particles, as a single shot or as two shots 56 days apart. The study at large found these results: Comparable non-spike TCR breadth was observed between vaccine and placebo recipients, consistent with only spike being contained in the vaccine. After vaccination, spike-specific CD8+ and CD4+ T cell responses were reported to show substantial breadth. Compared with placebo recipients, Ad26.COV2.S recipients showed higher spike-specific TCR breadth (P = 0.0014). According to the authors, total T cell responses may have been underestimated by the TCR breadth and depth analyses. The study lacked the statistical power to compare responses across vaccine doses or regimens.

Concerning this clone itself: There is no known antigen for this receptor. No clone much larger than this one lies a single base away; base qualities are absent.

This specimen's treatment or condition label, interpreted: about 20 received Ad26.COV2.S at low or high dose, single or two shots; about five received placebo; per-sample allocation not given. For vaccine and placebo recipients, the sequenced repertoires came from samples collected on day 63 after the first injection. Cohort 1b enrolled about two dozen adults aged 18-55 years at a single site in Boston, USA, between 29 July and 7 August 2020. Ad26.COV2.S was a replication-incompetent adenovirus type 26 vector expressing a prefusion-stabilized SARS-CoV-2 spike protein from the original Wuhan strain. TCRbeta CDR3 regions were sequenced with the immunoSEQ Assay. After extraction, genomic DNA underwent amplification by bias-controlled multiplex PCR, followed by high-throughput sequencing. Regarding the original processing steps: To quantify the absolute abundance of every unique TCRbeta CDR3 region, sequences were collapsed and filtered. T cell fraction was estimated by normalization of TCRbeta template counts to usable DNA, with usable DNA being measured through amplification of reference genes present in all nucleated cells. Repertoire TCRs were annotated as SARS-CoV-2-specific when V gene, CDR3 amino acid sequence and J gene were exactly matched to a known reactive TCR set. The reference SARS-CoV-2 TCR set was derived from MIRA and filtered for enrichment in COVID-19-positive ImmuneCODE repertoires, a step that removed public or cross-reactive TCRs. Drawing on the MIRA antigens, annotated TCRs were analysed further at the level of specific ORF or position within ORF. Breadth was defined as the number of annotated unique rearrangements divided by the total number of unique productive rearrangements, and depth was defined as the summed frequency of the annotated unique rearrangements. TCR breadth was compared between groups using two-sided Wilcoxon rank-sum tests. TCRdb provides this immuneACCESS table in a form limited to in-frame rearrangements. Some clones are lacking; in checked studies, under half of them reflect an unresolved V gene, and why the rest are absent is not known. The V and J calls and clone size come from that table; D and trimming were worked out from the DNA. In all, the sample holds about 330,000 clones, and 90% of those were seen once. Approximately 5% of the sample goes to the ten largest clones.

The CDR3 has 16 amino acids, counting the end cysteine and phenylalanine. Only the CDR3 DNA stays, 48 bases, in frame from base 1. V loses 8 bases at its end and J loses 5 bases; junction bases beyond the gene matches: 14. As encoded in the germline V gene (reference sequence), CDR1 is LNHNV while CDR2 is YYDKDF. The sample in question was peripheral blood, obtained in a trial of Ad26.COV2.S vaccine versus placebo. This TCR was recovered from a person between 18 and 65 years old who received the Ad26.COV2.S COVID-19 vaccine or a placebo. Here the chain combines TRBV15 and TRBJ2-5; 10 of the junction bases match TRBD1. The nucleotides read TGTGCCACCCCTAATCGAGGACAGGGGGAACAGGAGACCCAGTACTTC. Its translation is CATPNRGQGEQETQYF.